Listed here are 24 T cell receptor beta chains from one sample, sequenced in a study of cytomegalovirus exposure and HLA in healthy donors (dated by TCRdb to 2016 to 2017). The library was made by the immunoSEQ multiplex PCR assay. The multiplex PCR relied on a mix of 60 forward primers for TCR Vbeta segments and 13 reverse primers for TCR Jbeta segments. TCRdb obtained this table from immuneACCESS and retained in-frame rearrangements with V and J assigned. These tables miss some clones; where compared with another copy, unresolved V genes account for less than half of the shortfall, and the remainder is unexplained. The table for this sample lists about 200,000 clones. The top ten clones comprise roughly 1.1% of the sample. The specimen sequenced was PBMCs. The receptors here all came from a girl aged 2-10 years in good health and CMV-seropositive.

The chain carries TRBV28 and TRBJ2-7; 9 nucleotides match TRBD2. This CDR3 has 15 amino acids. Germline assignment: CDR1 MDHEN and CDR2 SYDVKM. Trimming removed 6 bases from V and 2 bases from J; junction bases left unmatched: 8. The CDR3 sequence is CASRGASGETYEQYF. CDR3 bases: TGTGCCAGCAGGGGGGCTAGCGGGGAAACCTACGAGCAGTACTTC.

The chain joins TRBV9 to TRBJ2-3; 9 nucleotides align to TRBD2. Germline V gene lookup returns CDR1 SGDLS and CDR2 YYNGEE. With 0 bases clipped from V and 0 bases from J, the junction kept 5 bases outside the gene matches. The CDR3 is made up of 17 amino acids. CDR3 nucleotides: TGTGCCAGCAGCGTAGGACTAGCGGCTTCTAGCACAGATACGCAGTATTTT. Its translation: CASSVGLAASSTDTQYF.

V is TRBV2 and J is TRBJ2-5, with a weak D call TRBD2 (6 bases). This CDR3 is built from 15 residues. Trimming took 4 bases from V and 0 from J, leaving 12 bases between them. Per the germline V gene, CDR1 is SNHLY and CDR2 is FYNNEI. The CDR3 bases are TGTGCCAGCAGTGGGATTAGCGGTTACCAAGAGACCCAGTACTTC. It codes for CASSGISGYQETQYF.

The V call is TRBV2, the J call TRBJ2-3; 7 bases are a match to TRBD2. The CDR3 contains 14 residues. Germline lookup yields CDR1 SNHLY and CDR2 FYNNEI. Losses at the gene ends were 6 bases for V and 3 bases for J; bases not matched to a gene: 6. Here the CDR3 reads CASRGLSGTDTQYF. CDR3 in DNA: TGTGCCAGCAGAGGTCTTAGCGGGACAGATACGCAGTATTTT.

This rearrangement joins TRBV19 to TRBJ1-2, with D perhaps TRBD1 (6 bases). V was shortened by 3 bases and J by 2 bases, with 16 bases between the two germline ends. Germline CDR1 and CDR2: LNHDA and SQIVND (reference sequence). The CDR3 totals 16 residues. The DNA for the CDR3 is TGTGCCAGTAGTATTATGGGGTGGGGGACAAACTATGGCTACACCTTC. Encoded protein: CASSIMGWGTNYGYTF. The full variable domain, completed using reference TRBV19 and TRBJ1-2, is DGGITQSPKYLFRKEGQNVTLSCEQNLNHDAMYWYRQDPGQGLRLIYYSQIVNDFQKGDIAEGYSVSREKKESFPLTVTSAQKNPTAFYLCASSIMGWGTNYGYTFGSGTRLTVV.

The chain is built from TRBV27 and TRBJ2-1; the match to TRBD2 covers 10 bases. Germline V gives CDR1 MNHEY, CDR2 SMNVEV (reference sequence). With V trimmed by 2 bases and J by 4 bases, 2 bases remained unmatched. The CDR3 covers 15 residues. CDR3 sequence reads: CASSLVSGGYNEQFF. CDR3 DNA sequence: TGTGCCAGCAGTTTAGTTAGCGGGGGGTACAATGAGCAGTTCTTC.

The J gene is TRBJ1-3, the V gene TRBV5-6; 8 bases line up with TRBD1. Germline V gene data show CDR1 as SGHDT and CDR2 as YYEEEE. V was clipped by 3 bases and J by 0 bases; unmatched bases: 5. The CDR3 consists of 16 residues. This CDR3 is CASSWRDRSSGNTIYF. CDR3 coding DNA: TGTGCCAGCAGCTGGAGGGACAGGAGCTCTGGAAACACCATATATTTT.

The J gene is TRBJ2-3, the V gene TRBV28, with D tentatively TRBD1 (6 bases). Trimming shortened V by 6 bases and J by 3 bases, and 19 bases separated the two germline ends. Per the germline V gene, CDR1 is MDHEN and CDR2 is SYDVKM. The CDR3 has 16 residues. The CDR3, as DNA: TGTGCCAGCAGGTTTTCGAGGGGGAGCGGAACAGATACGCAGTATTTT. Translated, it gives CASRFSRGSGTDTQYF. Full variable domain (missing parts from reference TRBV28 and TRBJ2-3): DVKVTQSSRYLVKRTGEKVFLECVQDMDHENMFWYRQDPGLGLRLIYFSYDVKMKEKGDIPEGYSVSREKKERFSLILESASTNQTSMYLCASRFSRGSGTDTQYFGPGTRLTVL.

V is TRBV7-9 and J is TRBJ2-1; 13 positions agree with TRBD2. Germline V gives CDR1 SEHNR, CDR2 FQNEAQ (reference sequence). V lost 4 bases, J lost 10 bases, and 10 bases stayed unmatched. There are 16 residues in the CDR3. Here the CDR3 DNA reads TGTGCCAGCAGCTCCACTAGCGGGAGGGCCTCCAGCGAGCAGTTCTTC. It is translated as CASSSTSGRASSEQFF.

The DNA of the CDR3 is TGTGCCAGCAGCCGCCTTAGCGGGAGGACCCTCAATGAGCAGTTCTTC. As protein: CASSRLSGRTLNEQFF. The chain joins TRBV14 to TRBJ2-1, with 10 bases that match TRBD2. J lost 6 bases, V lost 4 bases, and 9 bases had no gene match. The CDR3 is 16 residues long. Germline V gene lookup returns CDR1 SGHDN and CDR2 FVKESK.

Here the CDR3 DNA reads TGCGCCACAACCTCGACTAGCGGCGAGCAGTACTTC. This sequence encodes CATTSTSGEQYF. This sequence joins TRBV10-2 and TRBJ2-7, with TRBD2 matching over 9 bases. The trim removed 10 bases at V and 6 bases at J, leaving 7 bases unmatched. The length of the CDR3 is 12 residues. Looked up from germline, CDR1 is WSHSY and CDR2 is SAAADI.

The rearrangement links TRBV2 to TRBJ1-6; D may be TRBD1 (5 bases). Deletions cut 4 bases from V and 14 bases from J, with 12 bases between. Germline lookup yields CDR1 SNHLY and CDR2 FYNNEI. This CDR3 is built from 12 residues. In nucleotides, the CDR3 is TGTGCCAGCAGTGGCCGGGACTTCACCCTCCACTTT. Translation: CASSGRDFTLHF.

V usage is TRBV5-1 and J usage is TRBJ2-7, with 9 bases fitting TRBD2. CDR1 is SGHRS, CDR2 YFSETQ, per germline. With 4 bases clipped from V and 2 bases from J, the junction kept 13 bases outside the gene matches. This CDR3 has 17 amino acids. Here the CDR3 reads CASSKGGSGRLAYEQYF. The DNA of the CDR3 is TGCGCCAGCAGCAAGGGTGGTAGCGGGAGACTGGCCTACGAGCAGTACTTC.

The rearrangement joins TRBV15 to TRBJ1-2; D is unclear. Germline-derived CDR1 and CDR2 are LNHNV and YYDKDF (reference sequence). There are 13 residues in the CDR3. The V end was cut by 1 base, the J end by 8 bases, with 11 bases between. The CDR3 nucleotides are TGTGCCACCAGCAGAGGGGGAGGGTACGGCTACACCTTC. It translates to CATSRGGGYGYTF.

V is TRBV7-2 and J is TRBJ1-1, with D possibly being TRBD1 (5 bases). The germline V and J ends were trimmed by 5 bases and 1 base, with 17 bases remaining between them. The CDR3 contains 16 residues. Per germline, CDR1 SGHTA and CDR2 FQGNSA. CDR3 coding DNA: TGTGCCAGCAGCCGTACGTCGCGGGGCTCGAACACTGAAGCTTTCTTT. Translation: CASSRTSRGSNTEAFF. Full variable domain (missing parts from reference TRBV7-2 and TRBJ1-1): GAGVSQSPSNKVTEKGKDVELRCDPISGHTALYWYRQSLGQGLEFLIYFQGNSAPDKSGLPSDRFSAERTGGSVSTLTIQRTQQEDSAVYLCASSRTSRGSNTEAFFGQGTRLTVV.

V gene TRBV30 combines with J gene TRBJ1-1; 7 bases fit TRBD1. There are 13 residues in the CDR3. The germline V gene has CDR1 GTSNPN and CDR2 SVGIG (reference sequence). Trimming removed 2 bases from V and 4 bases from J; junction bases left unmatched: 4. For the CDR3, the DNA is TGTGCCTGGAGTATTCAGGGGGGCACTGAAGCTTTCTTT. It yields the protein CAWSIQGGTEAFF.

V usage is TRBV12-2 and J usage is TRBJ2-1; the table's D call of TRBD2 was not tested on the DNA. TRBV12-2 is a listed pseudogene. This CDR3 is built from 18 residues. The CDR3 nucleotides read TGTGCAAGTCGCTCCCCTTTGAGGCTAGCGGGAGAGGGCGATGAGCAGTTCTTC. Its protein is CASRSPLRLAGEGDEQFF.

The V call is TRBV7-3, the J call TRBJ2-1; D might be TRBD1 (6 bases). The V gene's germline CDR1 is SGHTA and CDR2 FQGTGA. The V end lost 2 bases, the J end lost 3 bases, and 11 bases lay between the germline ends. CDR3 length: 15 amino acids. CDR3 in amino acids: CASSLSQGLYNEQFF. CDR3 nucleotides: TGTGCCAGCAGCTTATCGCAGGGGCTCTACAATGAGCAGTTCTTC.

As regards this clone: The CDR3 end shows no conserved phenylalanine or tryptophan, and so a read error is likely. The V gene is TRBV6-5, the J gene TRBJ2-3, with TRBD2 matching over 9 bases. The ends lost 6 bases at V and 4 bases at J; junction bases unmatched: 8. Germline-derived CDR1 and CDR2 are MNHEY and SVGAGI. There are 15 residues in the CDR3. The CDR3 protein is CASRSGLAVSDTQYL. The DNA of the CDR3 is TGTGCCAGCAGATCGGGACTAGCAGTGTCAGATACGCAGTATCTT.

The chain uses TRBV11-1 and TRBJ1-1; 7 bases are shared with TRBD1. The CDR3 contains 13 residues. From germline, CDR1 is SGHAT and CDR2 FQDESV (reference sequence). J gave up 4 bases and V 3 bases, and 2 bases lay outside the gene matches. The chain's CDR3 is CASSFRQGTEAFF. The DNA for the CDR3 is TGTGCCAGCAGCTTCCGACAGGGCACTGAAGCTTTCTTT.

CDR3 coding DNA: TGTGCCAGCAGCGTGAGGACTAGCGGGAGCGATGAGCAGTTCTTC. It is translated as CASSVRTSGSDEQFF. V and J are TRBV9 and TRBJ2-1, with TRBD2 matching 13 bases. The V and J ends lost 2 bases and 8 bases, in that order; junction bases with no gene match: 4. CDR3 length: 15 amino acids. CDR1 is SGDLS and CDR2 is YYNGEE in the germline V gene.

The genes are TRBV28 and TRBJ2-3; a possible D gene is TRBD2 (6 bases). In germline, CDR1 is MDHEN, CDR2 SYDVKM. The CDR3 sequence is 16 residues long. The V gene lost 4 bases and the J gene lost 2 bases, with 16 bases spanning the gap. The chain's CDR3 is CASSSPGRLVTDTQYF. CDR3 coding DNA: TGTGCCAGCAGTTCCCCGGGGAGGCTCGTCACAGATACGCAGTATTTT.

The chain has TRBV10-3 and TRBJ2-1; 12 nucleotides agree with TRBD2. The CDR3 is 15 amino acids. Germline trimming cut 4 bases from V and 6 bases from J; bases unmatched to any gene: 4. Germline values: CDR1 ENHRY, CDR2 SYGVKD. The chain's CDR3 is CAISVGLAGINEQFF. Written as DNA, the CDR3 is TGTGCCATCAGTGTAGGACTAGCGGGAATCAATGAGCAGTTCTTC.

V is TRBV6-5 and J is TRBJ2-5; no reliable D call. CDR3 size: 10 residues. CDR1 and CDR2 (germline): MNHEY, SVGAGI. Trimming stripped 8 bases from V and 5 bases from J, with 6 bases between. CDR3 sequence (DNA): TGTGCCAGCGGCGGCGAGACCCAGTACTTC. Translated, it gives CASGGETQYF.